This TCR beta chain was obtained from a study of T cell responses to AZD1222 COVID-19 vaccine (dated by TCRdb to the early 2020s). General notes on the study: A total of 233 trial participants underwent TCR sequencing, of whom about 200 received two doses of AZD1222 and about 26 received two doses of the MenACWY control vaccine. Trial participants were enrolled by age into 18-55, 56-69 and 70-plus year subgroups, with roughly 160, 29 and 62 TCR-sequenced participants respectively. What the authors observed across the whole study: Conclusions about previously exposed vaccinees were limited because only a handful of AZD1222 recipients were SARS-CoV-2 seropositive at baseline. Nearly half of unique spike-specific TCRs reportedly recognized epitopes outside regions mutated in the B.1.351 and B.1.1.7 variants. Vaccine-associated CD4 TCRs spanned the whole spike protein, with dominant responses in regions 160-218 and 743-854. Because no samples from the day 14 peak response were available, repertoires could be characterized only after the peak T cell response. In the small 56-69-year group, the increase in depth fell short of significance, most likely because of low power. After two AZD1222 doses, both the breadth and the depth of spike-specific TCRs were significantly higher than at day 0 and than in MenACWY recipients. Most participants were white British and females outnumbered males, and the authors suggested that clonal diversity may have been underestimated.

The CDR3 numbers 19 residues from cysteine through phenylalanine. Only the CDR3 DNA stays, 57 bases, in frame from base 1. CDR1 and CDR2, looked up from the germline V gene, are MGHRA and YSYEKL. Trimming removed 0 bases from V and 0 bases from J; the gene matches leave 9 bases unexplained. Taken with the paper, the label for time point translates to: about 28 days (+/-7) after the second vaccine dose. AZD1222 recipients whose second dose came at about 4 weeks and those whose second dose came at about 12 weeks were combined into one group, since spike-specific TCR depth and breadth did not differ between the two schedules. Samples from vaccinated people were obtained from the UK trials COV001 and COV002, which included a single-blind randomized controlled phase 2/3 trial of AZD1222 (ChAdOx1 nCoV-19) in healthy adults. For TCRbeta chain sequencing, PBMC samples were collected from trial participants at day 0 and at day 28 after the second dose.

Points on this clone: Its binding antigen is unknown. Nothing much larger sits one base from this clone, and base qualities are not available.

The CDR3 regions of human TCRbeta chains were analyzed by immunosequencing. The original methods were these. TCRs in the repertoires were compared against a reference library of SARS-CoV-2-specific TCRs that had been generated with the MIRA antigen-specificity platform. Breadth meant the fraction of unique TCRs that were SARS-CoV-2-associated, whereas depth meant the fraction of total T cells that were SARS-CoV-2-associated. Each spike-specific TCR was assigned to its reactive spike region and to a CD4 or CD8 class using the MIRA data. Log10-transformed breadth and depth values were compared by one-way ANOVA with Sidak's multiple comparisons tests. The table was pulled from immuneACCESS by TCRdb, which kept in-frame rearrangements only. Such tables lose some clones; where checked, under half of the loss comes from unresolved V genes, and the rest has no known cause. V, J and clone size reflect that table, while D and trimming were determined from the DNA. The sample profile shows 90,000 to 110,000 clones; around 87% of them were found once. The ten largest clones add up to about 4.6% of the sample.

The sequence joins TRBV4-1 to TRBJ2-4, with 9 bases aligning to TRBD2. The source of this sequence is an adult who received the AZD1222 COVID-19 vaccine. Sequenced material: peripheral blood, taken 28 days after the second AZD1222 dose. In nucleotides, the sequence is TGCGCCAGCAGCCAAGATACTAGCGGGTCTTACTCAGCCAAAAACATTCAGTACTTC. This encodes CASSQDTSGSYSAKNIQYF.